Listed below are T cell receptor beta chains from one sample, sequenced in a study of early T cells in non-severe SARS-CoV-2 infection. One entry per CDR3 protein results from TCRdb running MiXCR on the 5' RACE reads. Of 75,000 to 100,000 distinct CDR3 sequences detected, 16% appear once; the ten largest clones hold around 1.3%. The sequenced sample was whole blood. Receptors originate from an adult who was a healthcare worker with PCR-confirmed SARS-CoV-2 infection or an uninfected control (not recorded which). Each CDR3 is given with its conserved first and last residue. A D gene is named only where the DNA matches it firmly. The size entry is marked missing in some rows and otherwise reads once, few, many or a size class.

CDR3nt: TGCAGTGCTAGAGATCTCGGGACAGGGGCCTACACCGGGGAGCTGTTTTTT
CDR3aa: CSARDLGTGAYTGELFF
v_gene: TRBV20-1
abundance: few
d_gene: TRBD1
j_gene: TRBJ2-2

CDR3nt: TGTGCCAGCAGTGAAGGGTGGGGTTACTACGAGCAGTACTTC
CDR3aa: CASSEGWGYYEQYF
v_gene: TRBV6-1
abundance: few
d_gene: -
j_gene: TRBJ2-7

CDR3nt: TGTGCCAGCAGCTTTCTCTGGGACCCCCGAGAGGATGAGCAGTTCTTC
CDR3aa: CASSFLWDPREDEQFF
v_gene: TRBV11-2
abundance: -
d_gene: -
j_gene: TRBJ2-1

CDR3nt: TGTGCCAGCAGCTCCCCCACAGCGGGGGGGGGCTCGAATGAGCAGTTCTTC
CDR3aa: CASSSPTAGGGSNEQFF
v_gene: TRBV12-3/TRBV12-4
abundance: few
d_gene: TRBD2
j_gene: TRBJ2-1

CDR3nt: TGTGCCAGCAGTTCGGACAGGAGAGATAGCAATCAGCCCCAGCATTTT
CDR3aa: CASSSDRRDSNQPQHF
v_gene: TRBV6-2/TRBV6-3
abundance: -
d_gene: TRBD1
j_gene: TRBJ1-5

CDR3nt: TGTGCCAGTAGTCGTGCAGGGAGTAACAATGAGCAGTTCTTC
CDR3aa: CASSRAGSNNEQFF
v_gene: TRBV19
abundance: few
d_gene: -
j_gene: TRBJ2-1

CDR3nt: TGTGCTAGTGGTTCCCTGACAGGGTACTCCTACGAGCAGTACTTC
CDR3aa: CASGSLTGYSYEQYF
v_gene: TRBV12-5
abundance: -
d_gene: TRBD1
j_gene: TRBJ2-7

CDR3nt: TGCAGTGCTCCCCCCCAGGGGCACCCTAGCAATCAGCCCCAGCATTTT
CDR3aa: CSAPPQGHPSNQPQHF
v_gene: TRBV20-1
abundance: few
d_gene: -
j_gene: TRBJ1-5

CDR3nt: TGTGCTAGCAGTGAAATGTGGGTGTGGGATGAGCAGTTCTTC
CDR3aa: CASSEMWVWDEQFF
v_gene: TRBV2
abundance: -
d_gene: -
j_gene: TRBJ2-1

CDR3nt: TGTGCCAGCATCTGGTGGACAGCTCGGACTAGCGGGAGGCTTCTTATTCAGTACTTC
CDR3aa: CASIWWTARTSGRLLIQYF
v_gene: TRBV11-2
abundance: few
d_gene: TRBD2
j_gene: TRBJ2-4

CDR3nt: TGTGCCAGCAGCTTTTCCGGGACGCGAAGCACAGATACGCAGTATTTT
CDR3aa: CASSFSGTRSTDTQYF
v_gene: TRBV11-2
abundance: few
d_gene: -
j_gene: TRBJ2-3